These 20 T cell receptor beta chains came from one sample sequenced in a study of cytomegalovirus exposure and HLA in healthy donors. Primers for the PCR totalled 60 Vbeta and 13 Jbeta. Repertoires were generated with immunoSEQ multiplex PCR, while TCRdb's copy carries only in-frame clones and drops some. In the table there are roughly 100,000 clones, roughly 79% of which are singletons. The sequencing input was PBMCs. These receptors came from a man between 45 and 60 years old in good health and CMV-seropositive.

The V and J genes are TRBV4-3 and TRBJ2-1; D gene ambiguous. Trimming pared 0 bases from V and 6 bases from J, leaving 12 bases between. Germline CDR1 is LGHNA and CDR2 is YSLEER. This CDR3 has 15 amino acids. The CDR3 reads CASSQDFGQTNEQFF. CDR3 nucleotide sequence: TGCGCCAGCAGCCAAGATTTTGGGCAGACCAATGAGCAGTTCTTC.

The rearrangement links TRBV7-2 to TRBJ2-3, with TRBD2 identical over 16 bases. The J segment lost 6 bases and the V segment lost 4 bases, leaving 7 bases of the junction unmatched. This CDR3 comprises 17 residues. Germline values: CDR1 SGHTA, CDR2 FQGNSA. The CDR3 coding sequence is TGTGCCAGCAGCTCCGGGACTAGCGGGAGGGCCAGGGATACGCAGTATTTT. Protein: CASSSGTSGRARDTQYF.

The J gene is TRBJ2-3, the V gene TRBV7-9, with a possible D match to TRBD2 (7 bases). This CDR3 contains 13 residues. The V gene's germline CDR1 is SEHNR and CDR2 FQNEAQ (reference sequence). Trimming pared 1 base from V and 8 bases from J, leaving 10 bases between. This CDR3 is CASSLEGGTTQYF. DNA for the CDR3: TGTGCCAGCAGCTTAGAGGGGGGGACTACGCAGTATTTT.

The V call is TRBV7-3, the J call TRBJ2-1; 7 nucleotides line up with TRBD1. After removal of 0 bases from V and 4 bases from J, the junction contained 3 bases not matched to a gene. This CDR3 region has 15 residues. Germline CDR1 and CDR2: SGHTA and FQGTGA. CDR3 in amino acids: CASSLTGTAYNEQFF. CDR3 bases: TGTGCCAGCAGCTTAACCGGGACAGCTTACAATGAGCAGTTCTTC.

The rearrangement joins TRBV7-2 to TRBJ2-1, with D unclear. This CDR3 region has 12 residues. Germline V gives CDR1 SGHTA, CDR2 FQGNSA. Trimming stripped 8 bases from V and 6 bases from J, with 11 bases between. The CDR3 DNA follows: TGTGCCAGCGAACCCCCGGGCAATGAGCAGTTCTTC. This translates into CASEPPGNEQFF.

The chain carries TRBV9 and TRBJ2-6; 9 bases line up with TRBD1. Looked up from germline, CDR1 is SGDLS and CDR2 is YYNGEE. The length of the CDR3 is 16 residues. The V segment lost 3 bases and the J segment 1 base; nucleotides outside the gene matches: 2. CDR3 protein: CASSGQGVSGANVLTF. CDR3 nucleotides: TGTGCCAGCAGCGGACAGGGGGTATCTGGGGCCAACGTCCTGACTTTC.

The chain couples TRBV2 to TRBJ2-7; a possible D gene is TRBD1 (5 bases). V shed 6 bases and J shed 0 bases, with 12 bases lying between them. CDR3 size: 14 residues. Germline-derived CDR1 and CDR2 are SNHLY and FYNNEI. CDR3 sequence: CASRQTVNSYEQYF. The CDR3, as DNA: TGTGCCAGCAGACAGACAGTGAACTCCTACGAGCAGTACTTC.

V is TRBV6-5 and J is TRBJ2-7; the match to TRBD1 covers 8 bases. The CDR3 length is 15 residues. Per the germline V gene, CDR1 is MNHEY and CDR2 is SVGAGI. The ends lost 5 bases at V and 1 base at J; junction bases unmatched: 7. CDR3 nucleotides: TGTGCCAGCAGTCGACAGGGGATGCTTTCCTACGAGCAGTACTTC. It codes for CASSRQGMLSYEQYF.

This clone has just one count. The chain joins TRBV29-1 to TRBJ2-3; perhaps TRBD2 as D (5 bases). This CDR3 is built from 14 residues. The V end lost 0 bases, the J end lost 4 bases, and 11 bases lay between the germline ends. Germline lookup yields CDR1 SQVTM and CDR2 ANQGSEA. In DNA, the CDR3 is TGCAGCGTTGAAGATCTAGCAGGAGCAGATACGCAGTATTTT. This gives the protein CSVEDLAGADTQYF.

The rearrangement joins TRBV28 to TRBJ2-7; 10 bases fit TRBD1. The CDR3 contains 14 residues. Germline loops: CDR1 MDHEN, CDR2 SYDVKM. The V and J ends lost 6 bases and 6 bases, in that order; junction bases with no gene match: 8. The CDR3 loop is CASSPGTGVVEQYF. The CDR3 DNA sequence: TGTGCCAGCAGCCCCGGGACAGGGGTCGTCGAGCAGTACTTC.

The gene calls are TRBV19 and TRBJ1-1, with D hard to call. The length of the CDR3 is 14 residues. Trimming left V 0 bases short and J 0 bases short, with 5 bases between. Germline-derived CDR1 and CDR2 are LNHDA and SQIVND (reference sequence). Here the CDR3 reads CASSIEGVNTEAFF. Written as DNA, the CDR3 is TGTGCCAGTAGTATAGAGGGAGTGAACACTGAAGCTTTCTTT.

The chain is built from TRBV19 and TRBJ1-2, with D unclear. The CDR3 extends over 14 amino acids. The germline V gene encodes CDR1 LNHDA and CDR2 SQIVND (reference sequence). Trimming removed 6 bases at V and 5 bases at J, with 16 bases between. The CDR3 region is CASRMMGAVYGYTF. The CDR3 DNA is TGTGCCAGTAGGATGATGGGTGCGGTATATGGCTACACCTTC.

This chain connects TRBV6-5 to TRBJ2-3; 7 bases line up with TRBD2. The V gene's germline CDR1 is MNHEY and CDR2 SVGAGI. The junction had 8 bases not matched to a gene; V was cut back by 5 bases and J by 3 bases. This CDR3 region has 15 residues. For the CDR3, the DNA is TGTGCCAGCAGTACCCGGGGGGTCGCAACAGATACGCAGTATTTT. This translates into CASSTRGVATDTQYF.

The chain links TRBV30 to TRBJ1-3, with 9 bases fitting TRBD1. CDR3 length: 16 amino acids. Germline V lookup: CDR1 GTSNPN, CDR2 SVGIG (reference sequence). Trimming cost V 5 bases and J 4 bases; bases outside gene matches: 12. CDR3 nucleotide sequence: TGTGCCTGGGCCTCTGGGACAGGGTTTAAAGGAAACACCATATATTTT. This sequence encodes CAWASGTGFKGNTIYF.

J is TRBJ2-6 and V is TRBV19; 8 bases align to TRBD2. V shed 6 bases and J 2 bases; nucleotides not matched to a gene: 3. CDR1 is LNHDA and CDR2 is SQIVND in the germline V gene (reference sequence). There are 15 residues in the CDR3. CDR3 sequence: CASRDGGAGANVLTF. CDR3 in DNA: TGTGCCAGTAGGGACGGGGGGGCTGGGGCCAACGTCCTGACTTTC.

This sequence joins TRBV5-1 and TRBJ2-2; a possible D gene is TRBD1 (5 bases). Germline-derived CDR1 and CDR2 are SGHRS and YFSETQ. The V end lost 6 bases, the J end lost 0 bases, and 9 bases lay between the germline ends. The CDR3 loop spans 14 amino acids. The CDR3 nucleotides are TGCGCCAGCACAGGGCTTCCGAACACCGGGGAGCTGTTTTTT. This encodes CASTGLPNTGELFF.

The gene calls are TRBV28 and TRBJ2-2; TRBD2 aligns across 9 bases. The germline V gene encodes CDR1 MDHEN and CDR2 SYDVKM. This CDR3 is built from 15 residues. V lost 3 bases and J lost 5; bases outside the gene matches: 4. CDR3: CASSFNSGGTGELFF. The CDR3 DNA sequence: TGTGCCAGCAGTTTTAACAGCGGGGGGACCGGGGAGCTGTTTTTT.

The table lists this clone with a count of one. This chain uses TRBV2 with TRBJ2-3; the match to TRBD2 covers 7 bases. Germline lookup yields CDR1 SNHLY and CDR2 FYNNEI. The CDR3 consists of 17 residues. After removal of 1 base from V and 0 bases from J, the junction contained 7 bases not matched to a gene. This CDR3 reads CASSEEVSGSSTDTQYF. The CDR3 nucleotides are TGTGCCAGCAGTGAAGAGGTTAGCGGGTCTAGCACAGATACGCAGTATTTT.

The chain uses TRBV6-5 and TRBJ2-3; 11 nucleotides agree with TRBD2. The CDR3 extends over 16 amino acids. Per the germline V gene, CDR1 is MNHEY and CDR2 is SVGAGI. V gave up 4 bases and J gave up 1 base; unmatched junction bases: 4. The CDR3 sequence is CASSSTSGMGTDTQYF. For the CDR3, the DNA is TGTGCCAGCAGTTCGACTAGCGGGATGGGCACAGATACGCAGTATTTT.

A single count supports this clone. In nucleotides, the CDR3 is TGTGCCAGTAGTCCTCTAGCGGGAGCGGTCGAGCAGTACTTC. Translated: CASSPLAGAVEQYF. The chain combines TRBV19 with TRBJ2-7; 10 nucleotides align to TRBD2. CDR1 and CDR2 from the germline V gene are LNHDA and SQIVND (reference sequence). The CDR3 loop spans 14 amino acids. With V trimmed by 5 bases and J by 6 bases, 7 bases remained unmatched.